The 32 T cell receptor beta chains reported below all come from one sample, sequenced in a study of T cells in Graves' hyperthyroidism and ophthalmopathy. Amplified TCR beta CDR3 regions came from RNA transcripts. An initial round of RT-PCR targeting the TCR CDR3 relied on the HTBI primer set. Each CDR3 protein gets one entry after TCRdb re-called the multiplex PCR reads with MiXCR. The table lists about 380,000 distinct CDR3 sequences, approximately 17% of them singletons. Sequenced material: blood. These TCRs come from a man aged 18 to 29 with Graves' ophthalmopathy.

This clonotype was seen more than once but under ten times. The chain has TRBV20-1 and TRBJ2-2; D remains unclear. The CDR3 spans 13 residues. V gave up 4 bases and J gave up 8 bases, with 14 bases separating them. Germline lookup yields CDR1 DFQATT and CDR2 SNEGSKA (reference sequence). CDR3 in DNA: TGCAGTGCTACCGCGGACGCCCTAGGGGAGCTGTTTTTT. It encodes CSATADALGELFF.

The sample holds many counts of this clonotype. The gene calls are TRBV7-9 and TRBJ2-3; D not certain. The CDR3 extends over 13 amino acids. Trimming took 4 bases from V and 2 from J, leaving 7 bases between them. Germline V gives CDR1 SEHNR, CDR2 FQNEAQ (reference sequence). The CDR3, as DNA: TGTGCCAGCAGCTCCTGGGACACAGATACGCAGTATTTT. Its translation: CASSSWDTDTQYF.

This clonotype was counted at least ten times. V is TRBV5-1 and J is TRBJ2-7, with D perhaps TRBD2 (5 bases). Germline CDR1 and CDR2: SGHRS and YFSETQ. Trimming cost V 7 bases and J 5 bases, with 13 bases left between them. CDR3 size: 12 residues. CDR3 protein: CASSTTANEQYF. DNA of the CDR3: TGCGCCAGCTCGACTACCGCCAACGAGCAGTACTTC. Full variable domain (missing parts from reference TRBV5-1 and TRBJ2-7): KAGVTQTPRYLIKTRGQQVTLSCSPISGHRSVSWYQQTPGQGLQFLFEYFSETQRNKGNFPGRFSGRQFSNSRSEMNVSTLELGDSALYLCASSTTANEQYFGPGTRLTVT.

This clonotype came up many times. V gene TRBV12-3 or TRBV12-4 combines with J gene TRBJ2-7, with D possibly matching TRBD2 (5 bases). V lost 5 bases to trimming and J lost 5 bases, with 16 bases between them. The CDR3 has 14 amino acids. CDR3 sequence reads: CASSPVREGHEQYF. Here the CDR3 DNA reads TGTGCCAGCAGTCCCGTCCGTGAGGGCCACGAGCAGTACTTC.

Regarding this clonotype: Possible read error: a much larger clone is one base away. The V call is TRBV11-2, the J call TRBJ2-7, with 7 positions matching TRBD1. Trimming removed 5 bases from V and 0 bases from J; junction bases left unmatched: 7. Germline CDR1 and CDR2: SGHAT and FQNNGV. The CDR3 covers 15 residues. The CDR3 DNA reads as TGTGCCAGCAGCACCCCCAGGGGGAGCTCCTACGAGCAGTACTTC. The encoded protein is CASSTPRGSSYEQYF.

This clonotype was observed at least ten times. This sequence joins TRBV20-1 and TRBJ1-1; D not certain. The germline CDR1 and CDR2 sequences are DFQATT and SNEGSKA (reference sequence). The ends were cut back, 3 bases at V and 0 bases at J, with 14 bases in the middle. There are 15 residues in the CDR3. The CDR3 coding sequence is TGCAGTGCTAGGCGGGCAGGTGGGATGAACACTGAAGCTTTCTTT. Its protein is CSARRAGGMNTEAFF.

This clonotype occurred many times. The rearrangement joins TRBV5-4 to TRBJ2-1; D gene unclear. The germline V gene encodes CDR1 SGHNT and CDR2 YYREEE (reference sequence). Trimming stripped 4 bases from V and 7 bases from J, with 15 bases between. The CDR3 covers 14 residues. The CDR3 protein is CASSPERARNEQFF. In nucleotides, the CDR3 is TGTGCCAGCAGCCCCGAAAGGGCGCGGAATGAGCAGTTCTTC.

The rearrangement uses TRBV20-1 and TRBJ2-2; 7 bases fit TRBD2. The V gene end was trimmed by 1 base and the J gene end by 6 bases; junction bases not matched to a gene: 14. The length of the CDR3 is 17 residues. Germline CDR1 reads DFQATT; CDR2 reads SNEGSKA (reference sequence). The CDR3, as DNA: TGCAGTGCTAGAGGCCCCTGGGGGGGGGGATCCGCCGGGGAGCTGTTTTTT. Encoded protein: CSARGPWGGGSAGELFF.

This clonotype was seen only a few times. The chain carries TRBV12-3 or TRBV12-4 and TRBJ2-4; 9 bases fit TRBD1. This CDR3 comprises 14 residues. The V segment lost 6 bases and the J segment 6 bases; nucleotides outside the gene matches: 6. The CDR3 DNA is TGTGCCAGCAGCACCTTGGACAGGGGAAACATTCAGTACTTC. Its translation is CASSTLDRGNIQYF.

This clonotype came up many times. The rearrangement links TRBV18 to TRBJ1-5; no reliable D call. Trimming removed 3 bases at V and 2 bases at J, with 11 bases between. Germline CDR1 and CDR2: KGHSH and LQKENI. CDR3 length: 15 amino acids. CDR3 in amino acids: CASSPGGSGNQPQHF. CDR3 nucleotide sequence: TGTGCCAGCTCACCTGGAGGGAGCGGCAATCAGCCCCAGCATTTT.

The chain is built from TRBV12-5 and TRBJ2-1; no clear D. This CDR3 spans 13 amino acids. From germline, CDR1 is LGHNT and CDR2 FRNRAP. V was shortened by 1 base and J by 9 bases, with 10 bases between the two germline ends. Written as DNA, the CDR3 is TGTGCTAGTGGTTTGGCGCTGTACGGTGAGCAGTTCTTC. Its translation: CASGLALYGEQFF.

This clonotype was seen at least ten times. CDR3 region: CASSLVGGPDTQYF. In DNA, the CDR3 is TGTGCCAGCAGCTTAGTTGGAGGGCCAGATACGCAGTATTTT. The chain has TRBV7-2 and TRBJ2-3; D perhaps matches TRBD2 (6 bases). The germline V gene has CDR1 SGHTA and CDR2 FQGNSA. Trimming removed 1 base at V and 4 bases at J, with 9 bases between. CDR3 length equals 14 residues. Full variable domain (outside the CDR3, taken from reference TRBV7-2 and TRBJ2-3): GAGVSQSPSNKVTEKGKDVELRCDPISGHTALYWYRQSLGQGLEFLIYFQGNSAPDKSGLPSDRFSAERTGGSVSTLTIQRTQQEDSAVYLCASSLVGGPDTQYFGPGTRLTVL.

Ten or more counts support this clonotype. This chain connects TRBV28 to TRBJ2-1; D may be TRBD2 (5 bases). Between the trimmed V and J ends, which lost 5 bases and 6 bases, there was a span of 14 bases. Looked up from germline, CDR1 is MDHEN and CDR2 is SYDVKM. The CDR3 extends over 14 amino acids. CDR3: CASSAAGLFNEQFF. CDR3 coding DNA: TGTGCCAGCAGTGCCGCCGGACTTTTCAATGAGCAGTTCTTC. The full variable domain, in which reference TRBV28 and TRBJ2-1 provide the parts outside the CDR3, is DVKVTQSSRYLVKRTGEKVFLECVQDMDHENMFWYRQDPGLGLRLIYFSYDVKMKEKGDIPEGYSVSREKKERFSLILESASTNQTSMYLCASSAAGLFNEQFFGPGTRLTVL.

The table lists this clonotype with a count of one. The chain recombines TRBV6-4 with TRBJ2-3; 8 bases agree with TRBD1. With V trimmed by 4 bases and J by 4 bases, 4 bases remained unmatched. The CDR3 has 14 residues. The germline V gene encodes CDR1 MRHNA and CDR2 SNTAGT. The CDR3 spells CASSASGGADTQYF. The CDR3 coding sequence is TGTGCCAGCAGTGCTTCAGGGGGCGCAGATACGCAGTATTTT.

This clonotype was seen only once. The chain is built from TRBV2 and TRBJ2-2; TRBD1 matches at 8 bases. The trim removed 9 bases at V and 7 bases at J, leaving 13 bases unmatched. The length of the CDR3 is 15 residues. Germline CDR1 SNHLY, CDR2 FYNNEI. The DNA for the CDR3 is TGTGCCAGTGGGACAGGACAGGGTTGGGGCGGGGAGCTGTTTTTT. Encoded protein: CASGTGQGWGGELFF.

This clonotype was found many times. V gene TRBV5-1 combines with J gene TRBJ2-1, with 10 bases lining up with TRBD1. Germline V CDR1 and CDR2: SGHRS, YFSETQ. Losses at the gene ends were 6 bases for V and 4 bases for J; bases not matched to a gene: 10. The CDR3 is 16 residues long. This CDR3 is CASNSGGTGAYNEQFF. CDR3 bases: TGCGCCAGCAACTCTGGCGGGACAGGGGCATACAATGAGCAGTTCTTC.

This clonotype was seen more than once but under ten times. The chain has TRBV7-2 and TRBJ2-7; 9 bases are shared with TRBD1. The CDR3 contains 16 residues. Germline V lookup: CDR1 SGHTA, CDR2 FQGNSA. J gave up 0 bases and V 5 bases, and 8 bases lay outside the gene matches. The CDR3 region is CASSLYQTGGSYEQYF. Written as DNA, the CDR3 is TGTGCCAGCAGCCTATATCAGACAGGGGGCTCCTACGAGCAGTACTTC.

The CDR3 reads CSVGGDRGIQYNEQFF. CDR3 DNA: TGCAGCGTTGGGGGGGACAGGGGGATTCAGTACAATGAGCAGTTCTTC. This chain links TRBV29-1 with TRBJ2-1, with 11 bases lining up with TRBD1. The ends lost 4 bases at V and 4 bases at J; junction bases unmatched: 9. Germline V gene data show CDR1 as SQVTM and CDR2 as ANQGSEA. The length of the CDR3 is 16 residues.

This clonotype was observed at least ten times. CDR3 region: CASSFTPGDTEAFF. The CDR3 DNA reads as TGCGCCAGCAGCTTTACCCCCGGGGACACTGAAGCTTTCTTT. The rearrangement joins TRBV5-1 to TRBJ1-1; unclear D gene. Germline CDR1 is SGHRS and CDR2 is YFSETQ. CDR3 length: 14 residues. Trimming took 2 bases from V and 3 from J, leaving 11 bases between them.

In its sample, this clonotype was seen many times. The chain is built from TRBV7-3 and TRBJ2-3; either TRBD1 or TRBD2 may supply D (6 bases each). V gave up 5 bases and J gave up 5 bases, with 17 bases separating them. Looked up from germline, CDR1 is SGHTA and CDR2 is FQGTGA. The CDR3 has 15 residues. The CDR3 sequence: CASSPLGGHRDTQYF. The CDR3 DNA reads TGTGCCAGCAGCCCCCTCGGGGGCCATAGAGATACGCAGTATTTT.

At least ten counts were recorded for this clonotype. This chain links TRBV20-1 with TRBJ2-7; 8 nucleotides match TRBD2. The V gene's germline CDR1 is DFQATT and CDR2 SNEGSKA (reference sequence). Unmatched junction bases numbered 4, after V lost 1 base and J lost 2 bases. The CDR3 length is 14 residues. CDR3 residues: CSARVQRETYEQYF. In DNA, the CDR3 is TGCAGTGCTAGAGTGCAGCGGGAGACCTACGAGCAGTACTTC.

The CDR3 region is CSATQTSGGRGEQFF. CDR3 coding DNA: TGCAGTGCTACCCAGACTAGCGGGGGGCGGGGTGAGCAGTTCTTC. The rearrangement uses TRBV20-1 and TRBJ2-1; the match to TRBD2 covers 13 bases. The germline V gene has CDR1 DFQATT and CDR2 SNEGSKA (reference sequence). The CDR3 spans 15 residues. Losses at the gene ends were 4 bases for V and 9 bases for J; bases not matched to a gene: 9.

This clonotype occurred many times. J is TRBJ2-7 and V is TRBV20-1; 10 bases align to TRBD1. The V and J ends lost 6 bases and 5 bases, in that order; junction bases with no gene match: 7. Germline values: CDR1 DFQATT, CDR2 SNEGSKA (reference sequence). The CDR3 sequence is 13 residues long. The CDR3 is CSARQGAIDEQYF. The CDR3, as DNA: TGCAGTGCAAGACAGGGGGCGATCGACGAGCAGTACTTC.

The chain combines TRBV19 with TRBJ2-7; the D is unclear. CDR1 and CDR2 from the germline V gene are LNHDA and SQIVND (reference sequence). The CDR3 is 13 amino acids. V gave up 2 bases and J gave up 7 bases, with 12 bases separating them. This CDR3 reads CASSIRAKREQYF. DNA of the CDR3: TGTGCCAGTAGTATAAGGGCCAAGAGGGAGCAGTACTTC.

Ten or more counts support this clonotype. V is TRBV3-1 and J is TRBJ1-1, with D perhaps TRBD1 (5 bases). Trimming removed 6 bases from V and 10 bases from J, with 12 bases in between. CDR1 and CDR2 (germline): LGHDT, YNNKEL (reference sequence). CDR3 size: 11 residues. The DNA of the CDR3 is TGTGCCAGCAGGCAGGGACCGAGAGCTTTCTTT. It is translated as CASRQGPRAFF. Filled out from reference TRBV3-1 and TRBJ1-1, the complete variable domain reads DTAVSQTPKYLVTQMGNDKSIKCEQNLGHDTMYWYKQDSKKFLKIMFSYNNKELIINETVPNRFSPKSPDKAHLNLHINSLELGDSAVYFCASRQGPRAFFGQGTRLTVV.

In this sample, this clonotype turned up many times. This chain joins TRBV27 and TRBJ1-2, with 10 bases that match TRBD1. V shed 4 bases and J 7 bases; nucleotides not matched to a gene: 6. Germline V gives CDR1 MNHEY, CDR2 SMNVEV (reference sequence). The CDR3 contains 14 residues. This CDR3 is CASSSSGQGSGYTF. In DNA, the CDR3 is TGTGCCAGCAGTTCGTCGGGACAGGGGTCTGGCTACACCTTC.

This chain links TRBV7-9 with TRBJ2-1, with TRBD2 matching over 7 bases. J gave up 0 bases and V 8 bases, and 13 bases lay outside the gene matches. The CDR3 has 17 amino acids. CDR1 is SEHNR, CDR2 FQNEAQ, per germline (reference sequence). CDR3 in amino acids: CASRLLAGDSSYNEQFF. The CDR3 DNA follows: TGTGCCAGCCGACTCTTAGCGGGTGATAGCTCCTACAATGAGCAGTTCTTC.

This clonotype was seen many times. The gene calls are TRBV12-3 or TRBV12-4 and TRBJ2-1, with 8 nucleotides matching TRBD2. The CDR3 extends over 15 amino acids. V dropped 4 bases and J dropped 1; count of bases not matched to a gene: 3. DNA of the CDR3: TGTGCCAGCAGTTCGGGACTAGGTTCCTACAATGAGCAGTTCTTC. Its protein is CASSSGLGSYNEQFF.

Many counts were recorded for this clonotype. Here the CDR3 reads CASSLAGSNTGELFF. The DNA of the CDR3 is TGTGCCAGCAGCCTAGCGGGGTCGAACACCGGGGAGCTGTTTTTT. The V gene is TRBV2, the J gene TRBJ2-2, with 9 bases aligning to TRBD2. This CDR3 has 15 amino acids. Germline lookup yields CDR1 SNHLY and CDR2 FYNNEI. Trimming cost V 6 bases and J 0 bases; bases outside gene matches: 2.

This chain connects TRBV4-1 to TRBJ2-2; 7 bases map to TRBD2. Germline V lookup: CDR1 MGHRA, CDR2 YSYEKL. The V gene end was trimmed by 1 base and the J gene end by 6 bases; junction bases not matched to a gene: 5. The CDR3 length is 15 residues. The CDR3 loop is CASSQGARGAGELFF. Here the CDR3 DNA reads TGCGCCAGCAGCCAAGGGGCTCGGGGGGCCGGGGAGCTGTTTTTT.

In its sample, this clonotype is large. This chain joins TRBV3-1 and TRBJ2-2, with TRBD2 matching 11 bases. The V gene's germline CDR1 is LGHDT and CDR2 YNNKEL (reference sequence). With V trimmed by 4 bases and J by 2 bases, 9 bases remained unmatched. The CDR3 extends over 18 amino acids. This CDR3 is CASSRPGLAVINTGELFF. CDR3 sequence (DNA): TGTGCCAGCAGCCGCCCGGGACTAGCGGTGATCAACACCGGGGAGCTGTTTTTT.

This clonotype occurred many times. This chain uses TRBV9 with TRBJ2-3; TRBD1 matches 8 bases. The CDR3 sequence is 16 residues long. The J segment lost 5 bases and the V segment lost 1 base, leaving 9 bases of the junction unmatched. Germline lookup yields CDR1 SGDLS and CDR2 YYNGEE. CDR3 residues: CASSVTGTGFGDTQYF. The CDR3 region has the DNA TGTGCCAGCAGCGTAACCGGGACAGGCTTCGGAGATACGCAGTATTTT.